Presented here are 27 T cell receptor beta chains from one specimen sequenced in a study of siplizumab effects on memory and regulatory T cells (dated by TCRdb to about 2019). The library came from the immunoSEQ multiplex PCR assay. What TCRdb holds here is the immuneACCESS table cut down to in-frame rearrangements. Part of the clones is not present; checked against another copy, under half of the missing clones reflect an unresolved V gene, and the others are unexplained. In this sample the table shows around 95,000 clones, around 92% of which occur a single time. About 0.15% of the sample belongs to the ten largest clones. Sequencing was carried out using CD4+ T cells sorted from blood. The receptors stem from a human donor in good health.

This chain uses TRBV11-2 with TRBJ2-3; D possibly corresponds to TRBD1 (6 bases). Germline CDR1 SGHAT, CDR2 FQNNGV. Deletions cut 0 bases from V and 5 bases from J, with 6 bases between. CDR3 length equals 13 residues. CDR3 in amino acids: CASSLDRGDTQYF. The CDR3 nucleotides are TGTGCCAGCAGCTTAGACAGGGGAGATACGCAGTATTTT.

V usage is TRBV19 and J usage is TRBJ1-2; D is unresolved. V lost 7 bases, J lost 3 bases, and 9 bases lay in between. This CDR3 has 12 residues. The germline V gene encodes CDR1 LNHDA and CDR2 SQIVND (reference sequence). In DNA, the CDR3 is TGTGCCAGTAATCGGGGAGACTATGGCTACACCTTC. This codes for CASNRGDYGYTF.

This clone was picked up one time. The chain carries TRBV7-2 and TRBJ1-5; D might be TRBD1 (5 bases). This CDR3 region has 14 residues. V was pared by 4 bases and J by 6 bases, with 13 bases between. Germline V gene data show CDR1 as SGHTA and CDR2 as FQGNSA. The CDR3 DNA reads TGTGCCAGCAGCTATGCTAGGGGAACTCAGCCCCAGCATTTT. Translating it yields CASSYARGTQPQHF. The full variable domain, its missing parts supplied by reference TRBV7-2 and TRBJ1-5, is GAGVSQSPSNKVTEKGKDVELRCDPISGHTALYWYRQSLGQGLEFLIYFQGNSAPDKSGLPSDRFSAERTGGSVSTLTIQRTQQEDSAVYLCASSYARGTQPQHFGDGTRLSIL.

The chain is built from TRBV6-5 and TRBJ1-6; 8 bases map to TRBD1. V was clipped by 9 bases and J by 11 bases; unmatched bases: 6. Germline V lookup: CDR1 MNHEY, CDR2 SVGAGI. CDR3 size: 12 residues. The CDR3 here is CASAGQGTPLHF. Here the CDR3 DNA reads TGTGCCAGTGCCGGACAGGGAACACCCCTCCACTTT.

CDR3 region: CASSRSVGIYGYGYTF. For the CDR3, the DNA is TGTGCCAGCAGCCGAAGTGTTGGCATTTATGGCTATGGCTACACCTTC. This chain joins TRBV28 and TRBJ1-2; no definite D call. From germline, CDR1 is MDHEN and CDR2 SYDVKM. This CDR3 contains 16 residues. Trimming took 6 bases from V and 4 from J, leaving 21 bases between them.

The count of this clone is one. J is TRBJ2-7 and V is TRBV5-1; perhaps D is TRBD1 or TRBD2 (5 bases each). Trimming removed 4 bases from V and 3 bases from J, with 11 bases in between. The length of the CDR3 is 13 residues. Germline values: CDR1 SGHRS, CDR2 YFSETQ. The DNA for the CDR3 is TGCGCCAGCAGCGGGGACGGCAACTACGAGCAGTACTTC. Its protein product is CASSGDGNYEQYF.

The chain joins TRBV14 to TRBJ1-3; no clear D. V gave up 2 bases and J gave up 0 bases, with 11 bases separating them. CDR3 length: 16 amino acids. CDR1 SGHDN and CDR2 FVKESK come from the germline V gene. The CDR3 region has the DNA TGTGCCAGCAGCCAAAAAGGCCCGTACTCTGGAAACACCATATATTTT. Translated, it gives CASSQKGPYSGNTIYF.

The chain carries TRBV5-1 and TRBJ1-1, with D maybe TRBD1 (5 bases). Trimming cost V 0 bases and J 1 base, with 13 bases left between them. The CDR3 runs to 16 residues. CDR1 and CDR2 from the germline V gene are SGHRS and YFSETQ. CDR3 protein: CASSLAAGEGNTEAFF. The DNA of the CDR3 is TGCGCCAGCAGCTTGGCGGCGGGGGAGGGGAACACTGAAGCTTTCTTT. Supplemented by reference TRBV5-1 and TRBJ1-1, the full variable domain reads KAGVTQTPRYLIKTRGQQVTLSCSPISGHRSVSWYQQTPGQGLQFLFEYFSETQRNKGNFPGRFSGRQFSNSRSEMNVSTLELGDSALYLCASSLAAGEGNTEAFFGQGTRLTVV.

The rearrangement uses TRBV5-1 and TRBJ2-7; possibly TRBD1 for D (5 bases). This CDR3 contains 13 residues. Trimming took 2 bases from V and 3 from J, leaving 9 bases between them. Germline values: CDR1 SGHRS, CDR2 YFSETQ. For the CDR3, the DNA is TGCGCCAGCAGCTTTACAAGGGGCTACGAGCAGTACTTC. This sequence encodes CASSFTRGYEQYF.

The rearrangement links TRBV19 to TRBJ2-2; TRBD1 matches at 8 bases. Per the germline V gene, CDR1 is LNHDA and CDR2 is SQIVND (reference sequence). This CDR3 spans 15 amino acids. V lost 6 bases, J lost 1 base, and 4 bases stayed unmatched. The CDR3 coding sequence is TGTGCCAGTAGCACCGGGACAGGGAACACCGGGGAGCTGTTTTTT. Its translation: CASSTGTGNTGELFF.

The rearrangement uses TRBV28 and TRBJ1-1, with D possibly matching TRBD1 (5 bases). CDR3 length: 13 residues. Trimming took 9 bases from V and 6 from J, leaving 17 bases between them. The germline V gene encodes CDR1 MDHEN and CDR2 SYDVKM. The CDR3 is CASDSRDGSEAFF. The CDR3 nucleotides read TGTGCCAGTGACTCCAGGGACGGCTCTGAAGCTTTCTTT.

The J gene is TRBJ2-1, the V gene TRBV6-1; no reliable D call. Trimming pared 6 bases from V and 7 bases from J, leaving 10 bases between. CDR1 is MNHNS and CDR2 is SASEGT in the germline V gene. The CDR3 is 12 amino acids. CDR3: CASSPTRNEQFF. DNA for the CDR3: TGTGCCAGCAGCCCCACCAGGAATGAGCAGTTCTTC.

The CDR3: CASSSQTGVYTEAFF. Written as DNA, the CDR3 is TGTGCCAGCAGCTCCCAAACCGGGGTCTACACTGAAGCTTTCTTT. This chain joins TRBV7-6 and TRBJ1-1, with D hard to call. Trimming stripped 4 bases from V and 3 bases from J, with 15 bases between. CDR3 length: 15 amino acids. Germline loops: CDR1 SGHVS, CDR2 FNYEAQ. Looking up the rest from reference TRBV7-6 and TRBJ1-1 gives the full variable domain: GAGVSQSPRYKVTKRGQDVALRCDPISGHVSLYWYRQALGQGPEFLTYFNYEAQQDKSGLPNDRFSAERPEGSISTLTIQRTEQRDSAMYRCASSSQTGVYTEAFFGQGTRLTVV.

J is TRBJ2-3 and V is TRBV10-3; 7 nucleotides line up with TRBD1. Losses at the gene ends were 4 bases for V and 2 bases for J; bases not matched to a gene: 3. CDR3 size: 14 residues. Looked up from germline, CDR1 is ENHRY and CDR2 is SYGVKD. The CDR3 spells CAISATGNTDTQYF. CDR3 bases: TGTGCCATCAGTGCGACAGGGAACACAGATACGCAGTATTTT.

The chain links TRBV2 to TRBJ1-4; weak D call: TRBD1 (6 bases). The CDR3 consists of 14 residues. V gave up 5 bases and J gave up 8 bases, with 15 bases separating them. Germline-derived CDR1 and CDR2 are SNHLY and FYNNEI. CDR3 sequence reads: CASSLQGNGEKLFF. In nucleotides, the CDR3 is TGTGCCAGCAGTCTTCAGGGGAACGGAGAAAAACTGTTTTTT.

CDR3 sequence (DNA): TGTGCCTGGATAACAGGTTTTGGAAACACCATATATTTT. As protein: CAWITGFGNTIYF. The rearrangement links TRBV30 to TRBJ1-3; D possibly corresponds to TRBD1 (5 bases). The CDR3 loop spans 13 amino acids. Deletions cut 4 bases from V and 3 bases from J, with 10 bases between. Germline CDR1 GTSNPN, CDR2 SVGIG (reference sequence).

The CDR3 loop is CASTTVGQNEKLFF. DNA of the CDR3: TGTGCCAGTACCACTGTAGGCCAGAATGAAAAACTGTTTTTT. The V call is TRBV19, the J call TRBJ1-4; D is uncertain. V was pared by 7 bases and J by 5 bases, with 14 bases between. The CDR3 is made up of 14 amino acids. The germline V gene encodes CDR1 LNHDA and CDR2 SQIVND (reference sequence).

The rearrangement joins TRBV5-6 to TRBJ2-5, with 9 nucleotides matching TRBD1. The germline V gene has CDR1 SGHDT and CDR2 YYEEEE. The junction had 10 bases not matched to a gene; V was cut back by 2 bases and J by 2 bases. There are 17 residues in the CDR3. CDR3 sequence (DNA): TGTGCCAGCAGCTTTTCGGGACAGGGTCCCCTACAAGAGACCCAGTACTTC. Its protein is CASSFSGQGPLQETQYF.

The chain links TRBV30 to TRBJ1-5; 8 bases match TRBD1. There are 15 residues in the CDR3. Germline trimming cut 4 bases from V and 6 bases from J; bases unmatched to any gene: 11. Germline lookup yields CDR1 GTSNPN and CDR2 SVGIG (reference sequence). The CDR3 nucleotides are TGTGCCTGGACCGACGGACAGGGAAGAGGTCAGCCCCAGCATTTT. Translated: CAWTDGQGRGQPQHF. Looking up the rest from reference TRBV30 and TRBJ1-5 gives the full variable domain: SQTIHQWPATLVQPVGSPLSLECTVEGTSNPNLYWYRQAAGRGLQLLFYSVGIGQISSEVPQNLSASRPQDRQFILSSKKLLLSDSGFYLCAWTDGQGRGQPQHFGDGTRLSIL.

The chain employs TRBV25-1 and TRBJ1-2; D call uncertain. The V and J ends lost 4 bases and 2 bases respectively, with 11 bases between them. The CDR3 runs to 14 residues. The germline V gene encodes CDR1 MGHDK and CDR2 SYGVNS. CDR3 in amino acids: CASSVSGPNYGYTF. The CDR3 DNA reads as TGTGCCAGCAGTGTCTCCGGGCCCAACTATGGCTACACCTTC.

The chain couples TRBV18 to TRBJ2-7; 9 nucleotides agree with TRBD1. V lost 5 bases, J lost 9 bases, and 11 bases stayed unmatched. The CDR3 runs to 14 residues. Germline CDR1 is KGHSH and CDR2 is LQKENI. The CDR3 loop is CASSSGQGPLGQYF. The CDR3 bases are TGTGCCAGCTCATCGGGACAGGGCCCCTTGGGGCAGTACTTC.

This sequence joins TRBV30 and TRBJ1-2; unclear D gene. This CDR3 contains 12 residues. The V gene lost 8 bases and the J gene lost 0 bases, with 10 bases spanning the gap. The germline gives CDR1 GTSNPN, CDR2 SVGIG (reference sequence). The CDR3 here is CAGRIPNYGYTF. The CDR3 DNA follows: TGTGCCGGCAGAATCCCTAACTATGGCTACACCTTC.

This CDR3 is CASSQRTGLGYEQFF. CDR3 coding DNA: TGTGCCAGCAGCCAACGGACAGGGTTAGGCTATGAGCAGTTCTTC. This chain joins TRBV7-3 and TRBJ2-1; 8 bases are shared with TRBD1. V lost 5 bases and J lost 8; bases outside the gene matches: 11. Germline-derived CDR1 and CDR2 are SGHTA and FQGTGA. This CDR3 region has 15 residues.

The chain joins TRBV10-3 to TRBJ1-1, with D perhaps matching TRBD1 (5 bases). This CDR3 region has 12 residues. Germline V lookup: CDR1 ENHRY, CDR2 SYGVKD. V lost 11 bases, J lost 1 base, and 11 bases lay in between. DNA for the CDR3: TGTGCCCAGGGACGGGAGAACACTGAAGCTTTCTTT. This sequence encodes CAQGRENTEAFF.

This chain links TRBV7-7 with TRBJ2-5; D is uncertain. Germline assignment: CDR1 SSHAT and CDR2 FNYEAQ (reference sequence). This CDR3 is 13 amino acids long. Trimming removed 1 base from V and 4 bases from J, with 7 bases in between. The CDR3 is CASSLGPSETQYF. CDR3 bases: TGTGCCAGCAGCTTAGGGCCCTCAGAGACCCAGTACTTC.

The CDR3 region is CASSSGTAYLQSEQFF. As DNA, the CDR3 is TGTGCCAGCAGCTCCGGGACAGCTTACCTCCAAAGTGAGCAGTTCTTC. The chain carries TRBV5-8 and TRBJ2-1; TRBD1 matches 7 bases. V was pared by 3 bases and J by 9 bases, with 15 bases of the junction left unmatched. Germline loops: CDR1 SGHTS, CDR2 YDEGEE. The CDR3 is made up of 16 amino acids.

This sequence joins TRBV18 and TRBJ2-7; 7 bases fit TRBD2. The CDR3 is 13 amino acids. Trimming removed 0 bases from V and 4 bases from J; junction bases left unmatched: 0. Per the germline V gene, CDR1 is KGHSH and CDR2 is LQKENI. The CDR3 DNA sequence: TGTGCCAGCTCACCACCGGGGGGGTACGAGCAGTACTTC. Its protein product is CASSPPGGYEQYF.